The TCR beta chain described here comes from a study of blood T cell repertoires in COVID-19. Study as a whole: Both acute and convalescent COVID-19 samples were obtained from the United States, Italy and Spain. The analysed material was cDNA or gDNA that came from T cells, B-cell-depleted T cells, or PBMCs.

In the original analysis: Nucleated cell number was recorded as an estimate derived from reference gene primer amplification. Sequencing used immunoSEQ multiplex PCR; TCRdb keeps in-frame clones, though not all of them. V, J and clone size were drawn from that table, and D and trimming were deduced from the DNA. The data contain about 50,000 clones, more than 90% of them singletons. CDR1 is MNHEY and CDR2 is SMNVEV in the germline V gene (reference sequence). This CDR3 comprises 15 residues. Trimming removed 7 bases at V and 0 bases at J, with 10 bases between. Sequencing was performed on peripheral blood. The source of this sequence is a man between 50 and 59 years old with active COVID-19. The chain couples TRBV27 to TRBJ1-6; the D is unclear. The chain's CDR3 is CASTKISSYNSPLHF. For the CDR3, the DNA is TGTGCCAGCACAAAGATTAGCTCCTATAATTCACCCCTCCACTTT.